This T cell receptor beta chain stems from a study of shared clonotypes between healthy human individuals (dated by TCRdb to about 2020). Notes on the research overall: The cohort comprised a couple of women and a few men aged 18 to 49 years. For each donor, three plates each were used for CD4 naive and CD4 memory, two plates were used for CD8 naive, and one plate was used for CD8 memory. To estimate repertoire size and how much clonotypes are shared between individuals, the study performed deep sequencing of blood TCR repertoires from a handful of healthy adults. Libraries were prepared and TCR repertoires were sequenced by different laboratories using diverse techniques, in order to increase sequencing depth and limit assay-specific biases. Each donor's leukapheresis produced roughly between roughly 0.85 and 10 billion PBMCs. Study-level results and caveats: Roughly 5.2% of naive CD4, roughly 3.6% of naive CD8, approximately 2% of memory CD4, and less than 0.45% of memory CD8 clonotypes were shared across several donors. The small number of donors limited the genetic and exposure-history diversity represented. Higher generation probabilities were observed for clonotypes shared by all four sorted-subset donors than for non-shared clonotypes. Incomplete sequencing was indicated by rarefaction of sorted-subset datasets, despite the large sequencing depth. Estimated clonotype richness was generally larger for naive than for memory subsets. Pairwise subsampling led to the expectation that sequencing depth would affect the degree of clonotype sharing among donors. Sampling was restricted to blood, and TCR repertoires in tissues likely differ from the TCR repertoires found in blood.

CDR1 and CDR2 were assigned from the germline V gene as SGDLS and YYNGEE. Taken from cysteine to phenylalanine, the CDR3 has 16 residues. Of all the DNA, just the CDR3 is kept, 48 bases in frame from base 1. The germline V and J ends show losses of 0 bases and 2 bases respectively, and no gene match explains 4 bases of the junction. Note on this clone: It lacks a known antigen. Base qualities are not at hand, and no much larger clone is one base apart. The same CDR3 also results from other DNA sequences found in this sample.

CD8 naive samples consisted of CD45RO-negative cells that were positively selected for CCR7, yielding a CD45RA+CCR7+ population without TemRA cells. The donors were healthy, HIV-negative adults who had no recently reported acute infections or vaccinations. Every donor was a Caucasian adult residing in Nashville, Tennessee, USA. Blood was collected by leukapheresis, and PBMCs were isolated by Ficoll-Histopaque density gradient centrifugation and then cryopreserved in liquid nitrogen vapor phase. Purity and quantity of every magnetically sorted T cell population were checked by analytical flow cytometry. Each sorted fraction had its genomic DNA isolated and then quantified by UV absorbance on a Nanodrop 2000c. Using the deep immunoSEQ assay, multiplex PCR amplified TCR CDR3 regions from genomic DNA. Genomic DNA extracted from each cell subset was distributed evenly over all wells of several immunoSEQ 96-well plates, and each plate served as one replicate. For sorted subsets, 200 to 250 ng of genomic DNA, equivalent to about 30,000 T cell genomes, went into each replicate PCR. Purified libraries were measured with a Qubit 3.0 fluorometer, size-checked on a Bioanalyzer 2100, and measured again with the KAPA Library Quantification kit. Every immunoSEQ 96-well plate was sequenced on a dedicated single-read 150-cycle Illumina NextSeq 550 flow cell. From the authors' description of their analysis: Because the immunoSEQ output included only junctional sequences and no quality scores, the filtering could not be the same as the filtering used for full-length reads. Sequences were annotated with PyIR, a Python wrapper for IgBLAST v1.9, using IMGT germline references to assign V/J genes and CDR3. Reads with weak V/J assignments (E-value above 1e-6), missing CDR3, stop codons, out-of-frame junctions, or ambiguous translated residues were removed. V3J clonotypes were defined as sequences sharing an identical inferred V gene, J gene, and CDR3 amino acid sequence. Percentage overlap between repertoires was calculated by dividing the number of shared unique clonotypes by the size of the smaller repertoire. Richness of each repertoire was evaluated using RTK rarefaction, the Chao1 estimator, and Recon v2.1 estimates of unobserved clonotypes. Generation probabilities for all TCRbeta clonotypes obtained by the gDNA method from a few donors were computed using OLGA. TCRdb took this table from immuneACCESS and kept in-frame rearrangements with V and J called. Such tables lack part of the clones; where checked against another copy, unresolved V genes explain under half of the gap, and the rest is unexplained. V, J and clone size reflect that table, while D and trimming were determined from the DNA. Here the sample has about 2.2 million clones; approximately 94% occur a single time. The ten biggest clones cover roughly 1.7% of the sample.

The chain is assembled from TRBV9 and TRBJ2-3; the junction holds 9 bases that match TRBD2. This clonotype was obtained from a man younger than 30 in good health. Some clones in this sample may be carry-over from other donors' samples. The specimen sequenced was naive CD8+ T cells from PBMCs. In light of the paper, this sample's cell subset or site label describes: CD45RA+CCR7+. Read as DNA, the sequence is TGTGCCAGCAGCGTAGGACTAGCGGAAAACACAGATACGCAGTATTTT. This translates into CASSVGLAENTDTQYF.